This T cell receptor beta chain was sequenced during a study of regulatory T cells in long-lasting Graves disease (dated by TCRdb to about 2021). Study-level background: To count as having persistent Graves' disease, a patient had to have received antithyroid drug treatment for over 5 years with TSH receptor autoantibodies remaining persistently positive. Persistent Graves' disease patients were compared with newly diagnosed Graves' disease patients by peripheral blood TCR sequencing and RNA sequencing. The study took place in China and was registered as a clinical trial. A total of roughly 33 samples underwent TCR sequencing: about 13 from persistent and roughly 20 from newly diagnosed Graves' disease patients. Antithyroid drugs had been taken for ten to twelve years on average by persistent Graves' disease patients in the clinical cohort.

Beyond this particular receptor, the publication reports: Compared with newly diagnosed patients, persistent Graves' disease patients had lower TCR Shannon entropy and fewer highly expanded clones, which suggests clonal expansion. Sequencing and analysis were limited to the TCR beta chain. Peripheral blood alone was examined, since thyroid tissue, which constituted the primary lesion, could not be accessed. The small sample size was acknowledged by the authors as a limitation that may reduce accuracy. Persistent patients shared more public clonotypes among themselves (2,741) than newly diagnosed patients did (roughly 910). TRBV28, TRBJ1-2 and TRBJ2-5 were preferentially used in persistent disease, while TRBV20-1 and TRBJ2-1 were favored in newly diagnosed disease.

V sheds 1 base and J sheds 2 bases, leaving 18 bases between their ends. From the germline V gene (reference sequence), CDR1 is DFQATT and CDR2 is SNEGSKA. The CDR3 runs 16 residues from the cysteine to the phenylalanine. Left in the record is the CDR3 DNA by itself, 48 bases read in frame from the first base. Read against the paper, the sample's time point label means: persistent/refractory GD, antithyroid drugs over 5 years with positive TRAb. RNA was extracted from PBMCs in TRIzol for both TCR sequencing and RNA sequencing. The diagnosis of Graves' disease was made according to American Thyroid Association guidelines. The patients came from an endocrinology department in Xi'an, China. Each patient gave 7 to 9.5 milliliters of peripheral blood, collected in an EDTA anticoagulant tube. PBMCs were isolated by Ficoll Paque Plus density gradient separation without further T cell sorting. An Agilent 2100 Bioanalyzer and agarose gel were used to assess RNA quality, and a NanoDrop 2000 was used to measure RNA concentration.

This clonotype has only a few counts. Its antigen remains undetermined. No quality values exist for individual bases; no much larger clone is one base distant. Library prep was done by multiplex PCR. Instrument used: Illumina HiSeq 4000. To build TCR beta libraries, CDR3 regions were amplified by Arm-PCR using iRepertoire HTBI primers. Before sequencing, the PCR products went through gel purification. As for the authors' bioinformatics: Gene usage analysis of CDR3 amino acid clonotypes used the 60 to 80 TRBV and approximately 13 TRBJ segments found across samples. COPE and FqMerger were used to merge filtered high-quality paired reads into contigs. Contigs were aligned with BLAST to IMGT TRBV, TRBD and TRBJ reference genes, and CDR3 was defined per IMGT. Highly expanded clones were defined as clonotypes with a frequency above 0.1%. Shannon entropy was used to measure repertoire diversity, and the Gini coefficient was used to measure V-J evenness. A clonotype found in more than one individual was treated as public. The public reads were quality trimmed at Q25 with fastp and then assembled into clones with MiXCR by TCRdb, keeping productive beta chains. Rows are unified per CDR3 protein, each entry keeping the most common DNA and genes. The V and J calls and clone size come from TCRdb's table, not from the authors' own analysis. Recorded for this sample are a few hundred thousand distinct CDR3 sequences; about a quarter of them occurred a single time. The ten most abundant clones make up 26% of the sample.

This TCR came from a female donor with Graves disease. Material: peripheral blood mononuclear cells (PBMCs), obtained when the disease was refractory, from a patient treated with antithyroid drugs. The sequence joins TRBV20-1 to TRBJ2-7; TRBD1 is possibly the D segment (5 matching bases). The CDR3 reads CSARGGRGRPTYEQYF. In nucleotide form, the sequence is TGCAGTGCTAGAGGCGGAAGGGGTCGCCCCACCTACGAGCAGTACTTC.